The source of this TCR beta chain is a study of blood T cell repertoires in COVID-19. Across the whole study: Acute-phase and convalescent COVID-19 samples originated in the United States, Italy and Spain. T cells, B-cell-depleted T cells, or PBMCs supplied cDNA or gDNA.

How the authors handled the data: Counts of nucleated cells, estimated from reference gene primer amplification, were obtained. The table came from immunoSEQ multiplex PCR; TCRdb's copy has only in-frame clones and leaves some out. V and J calls and clone size are given by that table; D and trimming were obtained from the DNA. This table holds 150,000 to 200,000 clones, around 86% found once. Germline CDR1 GTSNPN, CDR2 SVGIG (reference sequence). V lost 2 bases, J lost 5 bases, and 8 bases lay in between. The CDR3 loop spans 12 amino acids. This clone was counted a single time. The material sequenced was peripheral blood. The V call is TRBV30, the J call TRBJ2-3; D gene ambiguous. The clonotype originates from a man aged 18 to 29 with acute or convalescent COVID-19. The CDR3 DNA follows: TGTGCCTGGAGTAAGAGGCAAGATACGCAGTATTTT. This sequence encodes CAWSKRQDTQYF. Drawing the rest from reference TRBV30 and TRBJ2-3, the complete variable domain is SQTIHQWPATLVQPVGSPLSLECTVEGTSNPNLYWYRQAAGRGLQLLFYSVGIGQISSEVPQNLSASRPQDRQFILSSKKLLLSDSGFYLCAWSKRQDTQYFGPGTRLTVL.